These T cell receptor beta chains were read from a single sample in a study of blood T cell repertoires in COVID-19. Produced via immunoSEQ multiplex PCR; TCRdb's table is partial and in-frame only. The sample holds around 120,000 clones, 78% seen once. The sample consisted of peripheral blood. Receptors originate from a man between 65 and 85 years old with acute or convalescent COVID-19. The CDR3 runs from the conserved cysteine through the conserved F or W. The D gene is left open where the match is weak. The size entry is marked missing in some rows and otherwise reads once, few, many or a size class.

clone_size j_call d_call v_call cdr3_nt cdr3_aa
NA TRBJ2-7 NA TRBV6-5 TGTGCCAGCAGTTCCCCCCGCGGTCTTAATTCCTACGAGCAGTACTTC CASSSPRGLNSYEQYF
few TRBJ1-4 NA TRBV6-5 TGTGCCAGCACGGGAGGGGACACTCGAGAAAAACTGTTTTTT CASTGGDTREKLFF
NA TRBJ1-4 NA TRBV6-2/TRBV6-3 TGTGCCAGCAGCAACGGAGGGGCTCGTGAAAAACTGTTTTTT CASSNGGAREKLFF
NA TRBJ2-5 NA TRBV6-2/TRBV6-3 TGTGCCAGCAGTTACCAGAGGGGGAGGGGGGGGATTCAAGAGACCCAGTACTTC CASSYQRGRGGIQETQYF
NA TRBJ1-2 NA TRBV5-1 TGCGCCAGCAGCTTGGGGGCAGGGACTAACTATGGCTACACCTTC CASSLGAGTNYGYTF
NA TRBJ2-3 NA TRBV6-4 TGTGCCAGCAGTACCTTCTCGGGGGGCACAGATACGCAGTATTTT CASSTFSGGTDTQYF
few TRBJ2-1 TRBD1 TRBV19 TGTGCCAGTAGTCTGTATGGACAGGGTACCACCAATGAGCAGTTCTTC CASSLYGQGTTNEQFF
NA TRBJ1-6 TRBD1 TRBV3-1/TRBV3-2 TGTGCCAGCAGCCTCCTCCGGGACAGCATAGTCCACTTT CASSLLRDSIVHF
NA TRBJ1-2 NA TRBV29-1 TGCAGCGTTGCCGGGGAGCGGGCTAACTATGGCTACACCTTC CSVAGERANYGYTF
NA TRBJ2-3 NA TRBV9 TGTGCCAGCAGCGTAGGGGCGGGGGCCACCACAGATACGCAGTATTTT CASSVGAGATTDTQYF
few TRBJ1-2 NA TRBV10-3 TGTGCCATCAGGGGGCCCTATGGCTACACCTTC CAIRGPYGYTF
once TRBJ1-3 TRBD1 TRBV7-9 TGTGCCAGCAGCTCGGGACAGGGAGGAAACACCATATATTTT CASSSGQGGNTIYF
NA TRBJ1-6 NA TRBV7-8 TGTGCCAGCACCCACTCCCGCGCAGGCTCACCCCTCCACTTT CASTHSRAGSPLHF
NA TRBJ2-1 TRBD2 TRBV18 TGTGCCAGCTCACCATACAGCGGGATTTCCTACAATGAGCAGTTCTTC CASSPYSGISYNEQFF
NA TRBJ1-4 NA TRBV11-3 TGTGCCAGCAGCCATCCGACCGACCTGGAGAATGAAAAACTGTTTTTT CASSHPTDLENEKLFF
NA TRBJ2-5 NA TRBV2 TGTGCCACCCTGTACCAAGAGACCCAGTACTTC CATLYQETQYF
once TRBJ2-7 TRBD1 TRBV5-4 TGTGCCAGCAGCTTGGGACAGGGTCGGTACGAGCAGTACTTC CASSLGQGRYEQYF
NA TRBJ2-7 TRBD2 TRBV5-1 TGCGCCAGCAGGCCCGCGGGGGGGGTCCACTACGAGCAGTACTTC CASRPAGGVHYEQYF
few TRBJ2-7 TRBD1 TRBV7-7 TGTGCCAGCAGCTTACCCCGACAGGGCCGCGACGAGCAGTACTTC CASSLPRQGRDEQYF
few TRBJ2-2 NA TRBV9 TGTGCCAGCAGCGCCCTGGACAGGAACACCGGGGAGCTGTTTTTT CASSALDRNTGELFF
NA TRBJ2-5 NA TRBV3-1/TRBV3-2 TGTGCCAGCAGCCAAGGGAAACAGGGGGGGGGAGAGACCCAGTACTTC CASSQGKQGGGETQYF
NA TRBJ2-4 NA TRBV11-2 TGTGCCAGCAGCTTAGAGGTCAGCGCCTTCTTTAAAAACATTCAGTACTTC CASSLEVSAFFKNIQYF
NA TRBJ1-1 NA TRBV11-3 TGTGCCAGCAGCCGCAGGGGCGCCTTGAACACTGAAGCTTTCTTT CASSRRGALNTEAFF
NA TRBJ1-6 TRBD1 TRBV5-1 TGCGCCAGCAGCTTGGCCATGACAGGGTCTAATTCACCCCTCCACTTT CASSLAMTGSNSPLHF
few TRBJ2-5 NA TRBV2 TGTGCCAGCGCCGCGGCCCAAGAGACCCAGTACTTC CASAAAQETQYF
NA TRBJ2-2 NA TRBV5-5 TGTGCCAGCAACGTCGGGAACACCGGGGAGCTGTTTTTT CASNVGNTGELFF
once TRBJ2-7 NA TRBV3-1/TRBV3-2 TGTGCCAGCAGCCCCGTTGAGGACGAGCAGTACTTC CASSPVEDEQYF
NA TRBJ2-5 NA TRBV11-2 TGTGCCAGCAGCCGGGGGATGCAAGAGACCCAGTACTTC CASSRGMQETQYF
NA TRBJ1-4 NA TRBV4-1 TGCGCCAGCAGCCTTTCCGGGACACCGAGGGAAAAACTGTTTTTT CASSLSGTPREKLFF
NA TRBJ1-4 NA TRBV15 TGTGCCACCAGCAGAGAATCAGGGTTCACTGAAAAACTGTTTTTT CATSRESGFTEKLFF
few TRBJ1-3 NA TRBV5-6 TGTGCCAGCAGCGTCCGGGGAAACACCATATATTTT CASSVRGNTIYF
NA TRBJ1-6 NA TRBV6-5 TGTGCCAGCAGGAAAAGGGGGGGTTCACCCCTCCACTTT CASRKRGGSPLHF
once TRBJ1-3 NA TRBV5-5 TGTGCCAGCAGCTTGGGACTGAGCTCTGGAAACACCATATATTTT CASSLGLSSGNTIYF
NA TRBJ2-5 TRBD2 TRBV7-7 TGTGCCAGCAGCCCAAATAGCGGGGGCCAAGAGACCCAGTACTTC CASSPNSGGQETQYF
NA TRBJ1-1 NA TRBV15 TGTGCCACCAGCAGAGAGGCAGGGGTTACTGAAGCTTTCTTT CATSREAGVTEAFF
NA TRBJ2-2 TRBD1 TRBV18 TGTGCCAGCTCACTAGGACAGGCTACCGGGGAGCTGTTTTTT CASSLGQATGELFF
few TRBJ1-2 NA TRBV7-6 TGTGCCAGCAGCGGCGGGGTGGGGAGTGACTATGGCTACACCTTC CASSGGVGSDYGYTF
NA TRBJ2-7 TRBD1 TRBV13 TGTGCCAGCAGCCCCCAGACAGGGGACGAGCAGTACTTC CASSPQTGDEQYF
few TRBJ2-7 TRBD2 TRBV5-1 TGCGCCAGCAGCTTGGTAGCGGGGGGCTCCTACGAGCAGTACTTC CASSLVAGGSYEQYF
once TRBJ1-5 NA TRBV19 TGTGCCAGTAGTATAGCTACAGGGAAGGTCAATCAGCCCCAGCATTTT CASSIATGKVNQPQHF
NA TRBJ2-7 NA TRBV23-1 TGCGCCAGCAGTCGCAAGACAGTTCCCTACGAGCAGTACTTC CASSRKTVPYEQYF
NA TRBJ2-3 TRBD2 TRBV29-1 TGCAGCGTTGACATCGCGGGGGGGCGCACAGATACGCAGTATTTT CSVDIAGGRTDTQYF
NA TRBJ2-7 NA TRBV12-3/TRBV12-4 TGTGCCAGCAGTTCCCGGGGGACAGATGAGCAGTACTTC CASSSRGTDEQYF
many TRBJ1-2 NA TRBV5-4 TGTGCCAGCAGCCTGCCCGGACACCGCTATGGCTACACCTTC CASSLPGHRYGYTF
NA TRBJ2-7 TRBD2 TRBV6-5 TGTGCCAGCAGTTCCCCCCGTAGCGGGGGCTCCTACGAGCAGTACTTC CASSSPRSGGSYEQYF
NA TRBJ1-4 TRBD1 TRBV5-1 TGCGCCAGCAGCCGCGACAGGGCTGTTGCAACTAATGAAAAACTGTTTTTT CASSRDRAVATNEKLFF
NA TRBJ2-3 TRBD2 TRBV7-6 TGTGCCAGCAGCTTAGTTCTAGCGGGGGGCACAGATACGCAGTATTTT CASSLVLAGGTDTQYF
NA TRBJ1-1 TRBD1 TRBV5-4 TGTGCCAGCAGCTTCACCGGGACAGGGGTTCCTGAAGCTTTCTTT CASSFTGTGVPEAFF
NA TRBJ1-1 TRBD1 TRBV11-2 TGTGCCAGCAGGAAGGGACAGAGCCTTGAAGCTTTCTTT CASRKGQSLEAFF
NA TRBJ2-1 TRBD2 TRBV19 TGTGCCAGTAGTAACGGACTAGCGGAACGTTACAATGAGCAGTTCTTC CASSNGLAERYNEQFF
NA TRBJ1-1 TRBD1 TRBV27 TGTGCCAGCAGTACCATAACAGGGGCCCCTGACACTGAAGCTTTCTTT CASSTITGAPDTEAFF
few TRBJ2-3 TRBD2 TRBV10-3 TGTGCCATCAGCAGACTTGGCGGGGGTAACCCAACAGATACGCAGTATTTT CAISRLGGGNPTDTQYF
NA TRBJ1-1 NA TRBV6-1 TGTGCCAGCAGTGAAGGGGGGGGTTGGACTGAAGCTTTCTTT CASSEGGGWTEAFF
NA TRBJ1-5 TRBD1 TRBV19 TGTGCCAGTAGAGGACAGGCGCACAATCAGCCCCAGCATTTT CASRGQAHNQPQHF